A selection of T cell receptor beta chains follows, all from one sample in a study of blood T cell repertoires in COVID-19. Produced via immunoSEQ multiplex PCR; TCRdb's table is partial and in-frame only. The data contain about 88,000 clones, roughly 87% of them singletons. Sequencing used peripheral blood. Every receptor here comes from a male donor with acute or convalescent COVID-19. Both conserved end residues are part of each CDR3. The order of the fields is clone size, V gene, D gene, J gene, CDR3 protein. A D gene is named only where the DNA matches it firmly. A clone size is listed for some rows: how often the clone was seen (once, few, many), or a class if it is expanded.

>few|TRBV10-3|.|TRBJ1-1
CAISESRQENTEAFF
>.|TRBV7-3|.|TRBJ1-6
CATRTGSPGENSPLHF
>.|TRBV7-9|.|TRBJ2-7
CASSLREGGADYEQYF
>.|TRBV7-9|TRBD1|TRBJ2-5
CASSHIPGTEGETQYF
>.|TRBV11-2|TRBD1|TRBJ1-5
CASSGTANQPQHF
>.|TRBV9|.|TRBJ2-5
CASSVVAEETQYF
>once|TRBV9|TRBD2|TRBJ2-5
CASSASQERGGRETQYF
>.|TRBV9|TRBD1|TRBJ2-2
CASSVSQGAPTGELFF
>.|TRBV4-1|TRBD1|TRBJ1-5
CASSQGTGYHNQPQHF
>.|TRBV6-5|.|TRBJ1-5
CASSSRTGDSNQPQHF
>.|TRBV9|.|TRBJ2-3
CASSEGLSTDTQYF
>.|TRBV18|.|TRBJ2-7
CASATGEGNYEQYF
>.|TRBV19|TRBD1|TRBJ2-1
CATSGQGAYNEQFF